A selection of T cell receptor beta chains follows, all from one sample in a study of blood T cell repertoires in COVID-19. Data came from immunoSEQ multiplex PCR; TCRdb stores just in-frame clones and leaves some out. The sample holds about 280,000 clones, almost 85% seen once. Sequencing used peripheral blood. The source is a man over 45 with active or convalescent COVID-19. The conserved cysteine and the conserved F or W are not part of the CDR3 here.

len,j_gene,v_gene,CDR3aa
13,TRBJ2-3,TRBV7-2,ASRLSGESTDTQY
13,TRBJ1-5,TRBV19,ASSSKNRGYQPQH
12,TRBJ1-1,TRBV5-4,ASSLRGGRTEAF
11,TRBJ2-5,TRBV7-9,ASSLRETETQY
13,TRBJ1-1,TRBV5-1,ASSLVGGRNTEAF
11,TRBJ2-7,TRBV7-8,ASSFGDSGEQY
18,TRBJ2-1,TRBV6-6,ASSPQNPDRGVGVYNEQF
12,TRBJ2-2,TRBV11-2,ASSLVGGTGELF
9,TRBJ2-3,TRBV6-2/TRBV6-3,ASSSRGTQY
13,TRBJ2-1,TRBV30,AWSVLGQRYNEQF
12,TRBJ2-5,TRBV2,ASSEQAGPGTQY
11,TRBJ2-5,TRBV5-1,ASSLGGIETQY
10,TRBJ1-2,TRBV10-3,AISDGVAGYT
13,TRBJ1-5,TRBV28,ASSLLGGENQPQH
15,TRBJ1-1,TRBV5-8,ASSLGVGRGAVTEAF
13,TRBJ1-1,TRBV7-3,ASSFFRTGNTEAF
12,TRBJ2-3,TRBV5-1,ASIPAGGTDTQY
15,TRBJ2-1,TRBV7-2,ASSLARGSTEWHEQF
14,TRBJ1-5,TRBV5-1,ASSPFGQTSNQPQH
12,TRBJ1-6,TRBV7-3,ASSLIAHGSPLH
18,TRBJ1-6,TRBV28,ASSLGYRAGFLSYNSPLH
12,TRBJ1-4,TRBV10-3,ATFGGSPGEKLF
12,TRBJ2-7,TRBV5-1,ASRFFSGTPEQY
17,TRBJ2-5,TRBV11-2,ASSLDRPLAGGPQETQY
14,TRBJ1-1,TRBV27,ASSLRTGRMNTEAF
11,TRBJ1-1,TRBV19,ASSIPGNTEAF
12,TRBJ2-1,TRBV6-5,ATLPRGPLYEQF
13,TRBJ2-3,TRBV4-2,ASSQDGGSTDTQY
13,TRBJ1-2,TRBV29-1,SVDRGQTSNYGYT
11,TRBJ2-1,TRBV5-1,ATPRAGNNEQF
15,TRBJ2-2,TRBV5-4,ASSAVGGAMNTGELF
11,TRBJ1-4,TRBV28,ANSDRRNEKLF
14,TRBJ1-2,TRBV4-3,ASSQVSGTANYGYT
15,TRBJ2-7,TRBV21-1,ASSKDVAGGSSYEQY